This T cell receptor (beta chain) was obtained from a study of molecular identifiers for immune sequencing clone quantification. For bulk TCR libraries, previously described methods and listed TCR primers were used. TCRdb re-derived calls from the PCR reads in MiXCR, one entry per CDR3 protein. The table has hundreds of thousands of distinct CDR3 sequences, just under 20% seen once. Germline loops: CDR1 SGHTA, CDR2 FQGNSA. This CDR3 comprises 14 residues. Deletions cut 5 bases from V and 7 bases from J, with 17 bases between. In the case of this clonotype: A much larger clone sits a single nucleotide away, making a read error possible.

Naive CD8 T cells underwent sorting with the CD8+CD4-CCR7+CD45RA+ definition. This receptor was obtained from a human donor in good health. Some libraries in this study had Jurkat cell RNA spiked in. This rearrangement joins TRBV7-2 to TRBJ1-1; possibly TRBD1 for D (6 bases). The specimen sequenced was naive CD8+ T cells from blood, with Jurkat cell RNA spiked in. Specified subset: FACS-sorted CD8+CD4-CCR7+CD45RA+ naive T cells. The CDR3, as DNA: TGTGCCAGCAGCCATATGACAGGCCTTCGTGAAGCTTTCTTT. Its protein product is CASSHMTGLREAFF.